This T cell receptor (beta chain) appears in the sequencing data of a study of early T cells in non-severe SARS-CoV-2 infection. Findings and limits, study-wide: There was a bias toward anti-spike CD8 responses in VDJdb matching, which missed private and CD4 specificities.

This clonotype was counted many times. Its antigen remains unknown. CDR1 is DFQATT, CDR2 SNEGSKA, per germline (reference sequence). The CDR3 consists of 14 residues. V was clipped by 5 bases and J by 2 bases; unmatched bases: 5. Separate cDNA molecules each had unique molecular identifiers attached to them. TCRdb itself ran the 5' RACE reads through MiXCR, one entry per CDR3 protein. This table has about 40,000 distinct CDR3 sequences, over 3.5% appearing once. The J gene is TRBJ2-3, the V gene TRBV20-1, with 9 bases aligning to TRBD2. Sequences were obtained from whole blood. The TCR was taken from an adult who was a healthcare worker with PCR-confirmed SARS-CoV-2 infection or an uninfected control (not recorded which). CDR3 sequence reads: CSAPGLAYTDTQYF. The CDR3 DNA is TGCAGTGCTCCGGGACTAGCCTACACAGATACGCAGTATTTT.